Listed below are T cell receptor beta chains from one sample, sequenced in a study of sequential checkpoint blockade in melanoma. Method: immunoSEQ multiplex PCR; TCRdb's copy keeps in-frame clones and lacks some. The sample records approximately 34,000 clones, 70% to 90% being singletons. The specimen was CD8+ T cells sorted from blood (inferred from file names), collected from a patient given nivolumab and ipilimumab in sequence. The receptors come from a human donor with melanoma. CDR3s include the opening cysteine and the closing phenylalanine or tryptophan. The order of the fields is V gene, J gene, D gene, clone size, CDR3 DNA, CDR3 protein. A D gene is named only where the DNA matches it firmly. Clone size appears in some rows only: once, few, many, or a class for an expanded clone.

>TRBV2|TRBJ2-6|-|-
TGTGCCAGCAGTGTCGCGGGAATCATGGTCCTGACTTTC
CASSVAGIMVLTF
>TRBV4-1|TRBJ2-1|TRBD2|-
TGCGCCAGCAGCCGTATGGGGGGGAGTCATGAGCAGTTCTTC
CASSRMGGSHEQFF
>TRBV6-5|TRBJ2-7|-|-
TGTGCCAGCAGTTACTACCAGGGGCCCTCCTACGAGCAGTACTTC
CASSYYQGPSYEQYF
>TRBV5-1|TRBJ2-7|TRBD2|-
TGCGCCAGCAGCCTAGGGACTAGCATCGACGAGCAGTACTTC
CASSLGTSIDEQYF
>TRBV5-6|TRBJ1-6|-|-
TGTGCCAGCAGCTACTCAGGGGTTTCACCCCTCCACTTT
CASSYSGVSPLHF
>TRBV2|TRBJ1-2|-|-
TGTGCCAGCAGTGAATGGGACTCTAACTATGGCTACACCTTC
CASSEWDSNYGYTF
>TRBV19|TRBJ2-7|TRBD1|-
TGTGCCAGTAGTATAGGGTTCCGGGACAGCCCATCCTACGAGCAGTACTTC
CASSIGFRDSPSYEQYF
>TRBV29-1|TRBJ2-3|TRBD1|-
TGCAGCGTTGATGGGGGCAGGGGGCAAGACACAGATACGCAGTATTTT
CSVDGGRGQDTDTQYF
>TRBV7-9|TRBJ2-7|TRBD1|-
TGTGCCAGCAGCTCCATCGACAGGGGGCCCTCCTACGAGCAGTACTTC
CASSSIDRGPSYEQYF
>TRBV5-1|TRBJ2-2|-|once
TGCGCCAGCAGCTTGCATGGCGGGACTGACACCGGGGAGCTGTTTTTT
CASSLHGGTDTGELFF
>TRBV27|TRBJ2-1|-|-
TGCTTGAGCGCGAGCTCCTACAATGAGCAGTTCTTC
CLSASSYNEQFF
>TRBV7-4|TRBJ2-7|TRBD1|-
TGTGCCAGCAGCTTAGAGGCGACAGGGTGTATCCACGAGCAGTACTTC
CASSLEATGCIHEQYF
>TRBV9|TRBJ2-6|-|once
TGTGCCAGCAGCGTTTGGGCAGGGGCGGTTACTGGGGCCAACGTCCTGACTTTC
CASSVWAGAVTGANVLTF
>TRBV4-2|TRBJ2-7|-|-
TGTGCCAGCAGCCGCGAAGTAGCGGAGAGCTCCTACGAGCAGTACTTC
CASSREVAESSYEQYF
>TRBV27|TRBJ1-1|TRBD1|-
TGTGCCAGCAGTCCCCCCCGGGACAGACTTATGAACACTGAAGCTTTCTTT
CASSPPRDRLMNTEAFF
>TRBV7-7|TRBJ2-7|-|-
TGTGCTAGCAGCTTAGGGCTGCTCAACGAGCAGTACTTC
CASSLGLLNEQYF
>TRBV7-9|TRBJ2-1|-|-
TGTGCCAGCAGCCCGGAGTACAATGAGCAGTTCTTC
CASSPEYNEQFF
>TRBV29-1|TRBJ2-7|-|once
TGCAGCGTTGAGAGGAGCTCCTACGAGCAGTACTTC
CSVERSSYEQYF
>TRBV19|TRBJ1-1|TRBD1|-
TGTGCCAGTAGTATAGCTGGGACAGGGTTTGGCACTGAAGCTTTCTTT
CASSIAGTGFGTEAFF
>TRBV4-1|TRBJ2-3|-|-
TGCGCCAGCAGTCCCCAGGGGTACACAGATACGCAGTATTTT
CASSPQGYTDTQYF
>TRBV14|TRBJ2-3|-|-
TGTGCCAGCAGCCAAGAAGGGGGAAGCACAGATACGCAGTATTTT
CASSQEGGSTDTQYF
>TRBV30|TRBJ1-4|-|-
TGTGCCTGGAGTCGGGCAGGGGCCCCAAAGCTGTTTTTT
CAWSRAGAPKLFF
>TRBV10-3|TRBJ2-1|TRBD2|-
TGTGCCATCAGTGATCCAGCGGGGGGTACTTACAATGAGCAGTTCTTC
CAISDPAGGTYNEQFF
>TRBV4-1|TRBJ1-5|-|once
TGCGCCAGCAGCCAAGACATCCGGGGGGCTAGCAATCCGCCCCAGCATTTT
CASSQDIRGASNPPQHF
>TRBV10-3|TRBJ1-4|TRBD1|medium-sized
TGTGCCATCAGCGGACAGGGTAATGAAAAACTGTTTTTT
CAISGQGNEKLFF
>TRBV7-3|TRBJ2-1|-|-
TGTGCCAGCAGCCAAACCTCGGGGGACTCCAACAATGAGCAGTTCTTC
CASSQTSGDSNNEQFF
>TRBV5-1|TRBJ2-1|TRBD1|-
TGCGCCAGCAGCCCTGGGACAGGGGGCGATGAGCAGTTCTTC
CASSPGTGGDEQFF
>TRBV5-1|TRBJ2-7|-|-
TGCGCCAGCAGCTCCCTCCAGGGACTGGGGTACGAGCAGTACTTC
CASSSLQGLGYEQYF
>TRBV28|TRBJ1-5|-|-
TGTGCCAGCAGTCGGGGGGTGATTAATAGCAATCAGCCCCAGCATTTT
CASSRGVINSNQPQHF
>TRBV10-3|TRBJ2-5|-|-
TGTGCCATCAGTGAGCCCCGGGACACCGCCGGGGAGACCCAGTACTTC
CAISEPRDTAGETQYF
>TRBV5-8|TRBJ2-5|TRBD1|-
TGTGCCAGCAGCTTACCCCCGGGACAGGGGGCGGGGGAGACCCAGTACTTC
CASSLPPGQGAGETQYF
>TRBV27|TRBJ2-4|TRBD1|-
TGTGCCAGCAGCTACACAGGGGGCGCTTCGTTTGGCATTCAGTACTTC
CASSYTGGASFGIQYF
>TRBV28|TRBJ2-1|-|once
TGTGCCAGCAGGTTGGGTACGGCGGCTTACAATGAGCAGTTCTTC
CASRLGTAAYNEQFF
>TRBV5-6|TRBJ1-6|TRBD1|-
TGTGCCAGCAGCCGGGACAGTAATTCACCCCTCCACTTT
CASSRDSNSPLHF
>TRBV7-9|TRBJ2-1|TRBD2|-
TGTGCCAGCGACTTCGGTCGGGGAGGGACCTACAATGAGCAGTTCTTC
CASDFGRGGTYNEQFF
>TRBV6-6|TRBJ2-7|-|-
TGTGCCAGCAGCGTGGAGGGCCGCGAGCAGTACTTC
CASSVEGREQYF
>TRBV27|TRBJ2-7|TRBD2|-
TGTGCCAGCTCGAGCCTACTAGCGGGTTTCTCCTACGAGCAGTACTTC
CASSSLLAGFSYEQYF
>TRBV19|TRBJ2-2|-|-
TGTGCCAGTCAGGACAAGAAGACCGGGGAGCTGTTTTTT
CASQDKKTGELFF
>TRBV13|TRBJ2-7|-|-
TGTGCCAGCAGCTTACCGGGAAGGGCCTCCTACGAGCAGTACTTC
CASSLPGRASYEQYF
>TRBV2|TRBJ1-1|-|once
TGTGCCAGCAGTGAATCACAGGGTGCCACTGAAGCTTTCTTT
CASSESQGATEAFF
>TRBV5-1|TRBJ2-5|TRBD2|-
TGCGCCAGCAGCTCCGGACTAGCGGGGGCGAATGCGGTAGAGACCCAGTACTTC
CASSSGLAGANAVETQYF
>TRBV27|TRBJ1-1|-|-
TGTGCCAGCAGTCAAACTCAGGGGATGAACACTGAAGCTTTCTTT
CASSQTQGMNTEAFF
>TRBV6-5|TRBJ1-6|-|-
TGTGCCAGCAGTCCCGGGTCTTCAACGAGTTCACCCCTCCACTTT
CASSPGSSTSSPLHF
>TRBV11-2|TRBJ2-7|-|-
TGTGCCAGCAGCTTAGGTTACCCGTACTACTACGAGCAGTACTTC
CASSLGYPYYYEQYF
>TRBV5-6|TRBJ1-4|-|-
TGTGCCAGCAGCTTCGGGGTCGGAGAAAAACTGTTTTTT
CASSFGVGEKLFF
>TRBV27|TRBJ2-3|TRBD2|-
TGTGCCAGCAGTTTATTAGCGGGGGGGAGCACAGATACGCAGTATTTT
CASSLLAGGSTDTQYF
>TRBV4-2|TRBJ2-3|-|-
TGTGCCAGCAGCCAAGATAGTATGACAGATACGCAGTATTTT
CASSQDSMTDTQYF
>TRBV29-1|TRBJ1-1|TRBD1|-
TGCAGCATCTTGACAGGGGGCTTGAACACTGAAGCTTTCTTT
CSILTGGLNTEAFF
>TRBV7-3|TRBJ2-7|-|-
TGTGCCAGCAGCCCCGGAGTGAGGGGCCGGGGGTCCGAGCAGTACTTC
CASSPGVRGRGSEQYF
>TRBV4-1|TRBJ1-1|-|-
TGCGCCAGCAGCCAAGATCACGGGAACACTGAAGCTTTCTTT
CASSQDHGNTEAFF
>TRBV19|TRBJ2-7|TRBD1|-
TGTGCCAGTAGTCTCACTCGGACAGGCAGAGGGAACGAGCAGTACTTC
CASSLTRTGRGNEQYF
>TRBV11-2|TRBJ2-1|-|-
TGTGCCAGCAGCTGGCCCAGGGGAGTAGCGAATGAGCAGTTCTTC
CASSWPRGVANEQFF
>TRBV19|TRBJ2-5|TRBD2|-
TGTGCCAGTAGTATGGCGGGAGGGCCACGAGAGACCCAGTACTTC
CASSMAGGPRETQYF
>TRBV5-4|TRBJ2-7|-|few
TGTGCCAGCAGCGCCGACTTACAGGGGACTGGCGAGCAGTACTTC
CASSADLQGTGEQYF
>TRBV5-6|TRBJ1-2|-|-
TGTGCCAGCAGCCTCAAGGCCGACATATACTATGGCTACACCTTC
CASSLKADIYYGYTF
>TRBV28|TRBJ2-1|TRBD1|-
TGTGCCAGCAGTTCAGACAGGGGGAGCTACAATGAGCAGTTCTTC
CASSSDRGSYNEQFF
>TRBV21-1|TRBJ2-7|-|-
TGTGCCAGCAGCATTATTCACAGGACTAGCGGGGGGTCCTACGAGCAGTACTTC
CASSIIHRTSGGSYEQYF
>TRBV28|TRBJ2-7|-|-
TGTGCCAGCAGTTTCGTTGGAGGAGGCTACGAGCAGTACTTC
CASSFVGGGYEQYF
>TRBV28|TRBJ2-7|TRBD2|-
TGTGCCAGCAGTACGTCTAGCGGGGTCGACGAGCAGTACTTC
CASSTSSGVDEQYF
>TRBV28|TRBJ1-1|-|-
TGTGCCAGCAGTTTCCCCCGGGATACTATGAACACTGAAGCTTTCTTT
CASSFPRDTMNTEAFF